The T cell receptor beta chain described here comes from a study of blood T cell repertoires in COVID-19. Original data processing: Quantification of nucleated cells was approximated via reference gene primer amplification. TCRdb's table, derived via immunoSEQ multiplex PCR, lists solely in-frame clones and lacks some. V, J and clone size were drawn from that table, and D and trimming were deduced from the DNA. The data contain 150,000 to 200,000 clones, 85% to 95% of them singletons. Germline loops: CDR1 KGHSH, CDR2 LQKENI. The J segment lost 5 bases and the V segment lost 4 bases, leaving 5 bases of the junction unmatched. The CDR3 consists of 14 residues. This clone was seen once.

The source of this sequence is a woman between 45 and 60 years old with acute or convalescent COVID-19. Sequencing input: peripheral blood. This sequence joins TRBV18 and TRBJ1-5, with 7 bases identical to TRBD1. The CDR3 region is CASSLGTVHQPQHF. In DNA, the CDR3 is TGTGCCAGCTCACTCGGGACAGTCCATCAGCCCCAGCATTTT. Using reference TRBV18 and TRBJ1-5 for the parts outside the CDR3, the full variable domain is NAGVMQNPRHLVRRRGQEARLRCSPMKGHSHVYWYRQLPEEGLKFMVYLQKENIIDESGMPKERFSAEFPKEGPSILRIQQVVRGDSAAYFCASSLGTVHQPQHFGDGTRLSIL.